This TCR beta chain was sequenced for a study of shared clonotypes between healthy human individuals (dated by TCRdb to about 2020). With respect to the entire study: The cohort included a few men and a couple of women between 18 and 49 years of age. Each donor's leukapheresis produced roughly between roughly 0.85 and 9.5 billion PBMCs. For each donor, three plates each were used for CD4 naive and CD4 memory, two plates were used for CD8 naive, and one plate was used for CD8 memory. Blood TCR repertoires of roughly five healthy adults were deeply sequenced to estimate repertoire size and the extent of clonotype sharing between individuals. To increase sequencing depth and limit assay-specific biases, TCR repertoire library preparation and sequencing were carried out by different laboratories using diverse techniques. Results the study describes overall, beyond this receptor: Roughly 5.2% of naive CD4, 3.5% of naive CD8, approximately 2.2% of memory CD4, and over 0.35% of memory CD8 clonotypes were shared across a few donors. Higher generation probabilities were observed for clonotypes shared by all four sorted-subset donors than for non-shared clonotypes. Even with the large sequencing depth, rarefaction of the sorted-subset datasets indicated that sequencing was incomplete. Sampling was restricted to blood, and TCR repertoires in tissues likely differ from the TCR repertoires found in blood. Naive subsets generally had larger estimated clonotype richness than memory subsets did. The small number of donors limited the genetic and exposure-history diversity represented. Pairwise subsampling led to the expectation that sequencing depth would affect the degree of clonotype sharing among donors.

Germline trimming: 5 bases from V, 6 bases from J; junction bases outside gene matches: 5. The CDR3, cysteine through phenylalanine, is 13 amino acids long. CDR3 DNA only is kept here, 39 bases in frame from base 1. Taken from the germline V gene (reference sequence), the CDR1 and CDR2 loops are PRHDT and FYEKMQ. This clone appeared a single time. What this receptor recognizes is not known. The sample holds no much larger clone one base away, and base qualities are not on file. The same CDR3 can be traced to other DNA sequences in this sample. Using the deep immunoSEQ assay, TCR CDR3 regions were amplified from genomic DNA by multiplex PCR. For each cell subset, the extracted genomic DNA was distributed evenly across all wells of several immunoSEQ 96-well plates, and each plate served as one replicate. For sorted subsets, around 200 ng genomic DNA, equal to some 28,000 T cell genomes, was loaded into each replicate PCR. Purified libraries were quantified with a Qubit 3.0 fluorometer, sized on a Bioanalyzer 2100, and re-quantified with the KAPA Library Quantification kit. Every immunoSEQ 96-well plate was sequenced on a separate single-read 150-cycle Illumina NextSeq 550 flow cell. The paper's processing steps were these. Because the immunoSEQ output held only junctional sequences and lacked quality scores, the filtering could not match the filtering applied to full-length reads. To assign V/J genes and CDR3, sequences were annotated against IMGT germline references using PyIR, a Python wrapper for IgBLAST v1.9. Reads were removed for weak V/J assignments (E-value above 1e-6), missing CDR3, stop codons, out-of-frame junctions, or ambiguous translated residues. V3J clonotypes were defined by identical inferred V gene, J gene, and CDR3 amino acid sequence. Percentage overlap between repertoires was calculated by dividing the number of shared unique clonotypes by the size of the smaller repertoire. Three approaches were used to assess repertoire richness: RTK rarefaction, the Chao1 estimator, and Recon v2.1 estimates of unobserved clonotypes. Generation probabilities for all TCRbeta clonotypes obtained by the gDNA method from several donors were computed using OLGA. TCRdb took over this immuneACCESS table, retaining in-frame rearrangements with V and J assigned. Such tables are incomplete; in checked studies, under half of the missing clones stem from an unresolved V gene, and the remainder is unexplained. V and J calls and clone size are copied from that table; D and trimming were computed from the DNA. A total of roughly 700,000 clones appear in this sample, 90% of them only once. 30% to 35% of the sample is held by the ten biggest clonotypes.

The donors were healthy, HIV-negative adults who had no recently reported acute infections or vaccinations. All donors were Caucasian adults living in Nashville, Tennessee, USA. CD8 memory samples combined magnetically selected CD45RO+ cells with CCR7-negative CD45RA+ effector memory (TemRA) cells. Blood was collected by leukapheresis, and PBMCs were isolated by Ficoll-Histopaque density gradient centrifugation and then cryopreserved in liquid nitrogen vapor phase. Analytical flow cytometry was used to check the purity and quantity of each magnetically sorted T cell population. Each sorted fraction had its genomic DNA isolated and then quantified by UV absorbance on a Nanodrop 2000c.

Sequences were obtained from memory CD8+ T cells from PBMCs. The sample's cell subset or site label is to be understood as: CD45RO+ cells pooled with CCR7-negative TemRA cells. The chain is made from TRBV13 and TRBJ2-7, with TRBD1 matching 9 junction bases. The clonotype originates from a man in his late teens or twenties in good health. Some clones in this sample may be carry-over from other donors' samples. CDR3 protein: CASSRDRGAEQYF. In nucleotide form, the sequence is TGTGCCAGCAGCCGTGACAGGGGGGCCGAGCAGTACTTC.